The present TCR beta chain was sequenced within a study of shared clonotypes between healthy human individuals. Overall study findings and caveats: Researchers found naive subsets generally carried larger estimated richness than memory subsets.

To note about this clone: Its matching antigen is unknown.

Under the authors' procedure: ImmunoSEQ only sent back junction sequences with no quality scores, so filtering was done differently. The assay was immunoSEQ multiplex PCR, and TCRdb's table has in-frame clones only and misses some. V, J and clone size reflect that table, while D and trimming were determined from the DNA. The table lists about 1 million clones, about 74% of them singletons, with over 1.3% in the top ten. The CDR3 extends over 17 amino acids. Germline assignment: CDR1 SGHTA and CDR2 FQGNSA. Between the trimmed V and J ends, which lost 5 bases and 4 bases, there was a span of 21 bases. This TCR was recovered from a man aged 18 to 30 in good health. This chain links TRBV7-2 with TRBJ1-3; D possibly corresponds to TRBD1 (5 bases). The sequenced material came from memory CD4+ T cells sorted from blood. Described subset: CD45RA-negative fraction. DNA of the CDR3: TGTGCCAGCAGCGCACCGACGGGACGGGCCCAGGGAAACACCATATATTTT. Translation gives CASSAPTGRAQGNTIYF.